This is a list of T cell receptor beta chains from one sample in a study of CD8+ T cells in alopecia areata. Sequencing used immunoSEQ multiplex PCR; TCRdb keeps in-frame clones, though not all of them. The sample lists 200,000 to 250,000 clones, 50% to 70% occurring once. Sequenced material: CD4+ T cells sorted from blood, taken at week 0. The receptors shown here come from a human donor with alopecia areata. The CDR3 runs from the conserved cysteine through the conserved F or W. Fields, in order: V gene, D gene, clone size, J gene, CDR3 protein, CDR3 DNA. D genes are given only for firm matches. Rows may omit the clone size; those that give it use once, few, many or a size class.

V gene: TRBV29-1
D gene: .
clone size: few
J gene: TRBJ1-1
CDR3 protein: CSVGRYDMNTEAFF
CDR3 DNA: TGCAGCGTTGGCCGCTATGACATGAACACTGAAGCTTTCTTT

V gene: TRBV5-1
D gene: .
clone size: .
J gene: TRBJ2-6
CDR3 protein: CASSLEGVRRSGANVLTF
CDR3 DNA: TGCGCCAGCAGCTTGGAAGGCGTCAGGCGGTCTGGGGCCAACGTCCTGACTTTC

V gene: TRBV13
D gene: TRBD1
clone size: few
J gene: TRBJ2-6
CDR3 protein: CASSYGQGSGGANVLTF
CDR3 DNA: TGTGCCAGCAGCTATGGACAGGGCTCTGGAGGGGCCAACGTCCTGACTTTC

V gene: TRBV19
D gene: .
clone size: few
J gene: TRBJ2-2
CDR3 protein: CASSIVTGTGELFF
CDR3 DNA: TGTGCCAGTAGTATCGTTACAGGGACCGGGGAGCTGTTTTTT

V gene: TRBV30
D gene: .
clone size: few
J gene: TRBJ1-2
CDR3 protein: CAWRNTRNYGYTF
CDR3 DNA: TGTGCCTGGAGGAACACAAGAAACTATGGCTACACCTTC

V gene: TRBV27
D gene: .
clone size: .
J gene: TRBJ1-1
CDR3 protein: CASSPLVPGITEAFF
CDR3 DNA: TGTGCCAGCAGTCCCCTTGTACCGGGGATAACTGAAGCTTTCTTT

V gene: TRBV30
D gene: .
clone size: .
J gene: TRBJ2-5
CDR3 protein: CAWSVRTASGETQYF
CDR3 DNA: TGTGCCTGGAGTGTAAGAACGGCTTCTGGAGAGACCCAGTACTTC

V gene: TRBV4-1
D gene: .
clone size: .
J gene: TRBJ2-1
CDR3 protein: CASSQWPVNYNEQFF
CDR3 DNA: TGCGCCAGCAGCCAATGGCCAGTGAACTACAATGAGCAGTTCTTC

V gene: TRBV15
D gene: .
clone size: .
J gene: TRBJ2-1
CDR3 protein: CATSRLLGREQFF
CDR3 DNA: TGTGCCACCAGCAGATTACTCGGCCGGGAGCAGTTCTTC

V gene: TRBV6-5
D gene: .
clone size: .
J gene: TRBJ1-5
CDR3 protein: CASSYSTGGQPQHF
CDR3 DNA: TGTGCCAGCAGTTACTCGACCGGTGGTCAGCCCCAGCATTTT

V gene: TRBV6-6
D gene: .
clone size: few
J gene: TRBJ2-7
CDR3 protein: CASRTDEQYF
CDR3 DNA: TGTGCCAGCCGGACGGACGAGCAGTACTTC

V gene: TRBV25-1
D gene: .
clone size: .
J gene: TRBJ1-2
CDR3 protein: CASSEVGIANYGYTF
CDR3 DNA: TGTGCCAGCAGTGAAGTTGGGATTGCTAACTATGGCTACACCTTC

V gene: TRBV7-6
D gene: TRBD2
clone size: .
J gene: TRBJ2-3
CDR3 protein: CASSSRLAASTDTQYF
CDR3 DNA: TGTGCCAGCAGCTCCCGACTAGCGGCTAGCACAGATACGCAGTATTTT

V gene: TRBV5-1
D gene: TRBD1
clone size: .
J gene: TRBJ1-5
CDR3 protein: CASSLGQGAGNSNQPQHF
CDR3 DNA: TGCGCCAGCAGCCTGGGACAGGGGGCGGGTAATAGCAATCAGCCCCAGCATTTT

V gene: TRBV4-1
D gene: TRBD2
clone size: .
J gene: TRBJ2-5
CDR3 protein: CASSQVGTSGRETQYF
CDR3 DNA: TGCGCCAGCAGCCAAGTCGGGACTAGCGGGCGAGAGACCCAGTACTTC

V gene: TRBV11-2
D gene: TRBD2
clone size: .
J gene: TRBJ2-1
CDR3 protein: CASSPRLAGVYNEQFF
CDR3 DNA: TGTGCCAGCAGCCCGCGACTAGCGGGGGTATACAATGAGCAGTTCTTC

V gene: TRBV30
D gene: .
clone size: .
J gene: TRBJ1-2
CDR3 protein: CAGGWGAGYTF
CDR3 DNA: TGTGCCGGAGGGTGGGGGGCTGGCTACACCTTC

V gene: TRBV7-9
D gene: TRBD1
clone size: .
J gene: TRBJ1-1
CDR3 protein: CASSLTGDTEAFF
CDR3 DNA: TGTGCCAGCAGCTTAACAGGGGACACTGAAGCTTTCTTT

V gene: TRBV14
D gene: TRBD2
clone size: .
J gene: TRBJ2-1
CDR3 protein: CASSQDGSGRANEQFF
CDR3 DNA: TGTGCCAGCAGCCAAGATGGGAGCGGGAGGGCGAATGAGCAGTTCTTC

V gene: TRBV23-1
D gene: .
clone size: .
J gene: TRBJ1-2
CDR3 protein: CASNHSREGYGYTF
CDR3 DNA: TGCGCCAGCAACCACTCCAGGGAGGGGTATGGCTACACCTTC

V gene: TRBV5-6
D gene: .
clone size: few
J gene: TRBJ1-5
CDR3 protein: CASSRMNQPQHF
CDR3 DNA: TGTGCCAGCAGCCGAATGAATCAGCCCCAGCATTTT

V gene: TRBV7-6
D gene: TRBD1
clone size: .
J gene: TRBJ2-7
CDR3 protein: CASSIPGQHYEQYF
CDR3 DNA: TGTGCCAGCAGCATCCCGGGACAGCACTACGAGCAGTACTTC

V gene: TRBV11-2
D gene: .
clone size: once
J gene: TRBJ2-5
CDR3 protein: CASRSGETQYF
CDR3 DNA: TGTGCCAGCAGGTCTGGCGAGACCCAGTACTTC

V gene: TRBV6-6
D gene: TRBD1
clone size: .
J gene: TRBJ2-5
CDR3 protein: CASRKIFTGAQETQYF
CDR3 DNA: TGTGCCAGCAGGAAGATATTCACAGGGGCCCAAGAGACCCAGTACTTC

V gene: TRBV30
D gene: TRBD2
clone size: .
J gene: TRBJ2-2
CDR3 protein: CAWSVGGYTGELFF
CDR3 DNA: TGTGCCTGGAGTGTGGGGGGGTACACCGGGGAGCTGTTTTTT

V gene: TRBV7-9
D gene: .
clone size: .
J gene: TRBJ2-7
CDR3 protein: CASSTAGQTYEQYF
CDR3 DNA: TGTGCCAGCAGCACAGCGGGACAAACGTACGAGCAGTACTTC

V gene: TRBV11-1
D gene: .
clone size: .
J gene: TRBJ2-2
CDR3 protein: CASSLSLAGELFF
CDR3 DNA: TGTGCCAGCAGCTTATCGCTGGCGGGGGAGCTGTTTTTT

V gene: TRBV7-2
D gene: .
clone size: .
J gene: TRBJ2-7
CDR3 protein: CASSQRAAGRVEQYF
CDR3 DNA: TGTGCCAGCAGCCAACGGGCAGCTGGGCGGGTCGAGCAGTACTTC

V gene: TRBV5-6
D gene: .
clone size: many
J gene: TRBJ1-5
CDR3 protein: CASRAFGRQSAQHF
CDR3 DNA: TGTGCCAGCAGGGCTTTTGGCCGGCAATCAGCCCAGCATTTT

V gene: TRBV29-1
D gene: TRBD1
clone size: few
J gene: TRBJ1-3
CDR3 protein: CSATDRAGNTIYF
CDR3 DNA: TGCAGCGCTACGGACAGGGCTGGAAACACCATATATTTT

V gene: TRBV5-1
D gene: .
clone size: .
J gene: TRBJ2-7
CDR3 protein: CASSLDPRGQTYEQYF
CDR3 DNA: TGCGCCAGCAGCTTGGACCCAAGAGGACAGACCTACGAGCAGTACTTC

V gene: TRBV27
D gene: .
clone size: .
J gene: TRBJ1-2
CDR3 protein: CASSWDRAGIGYTF
CDR3 DNA: TGTGCCAGCAGTTGGGACCGGGCGGGGATTGGCTACACCTTC

V gene: TRBV7-2
D gene: TRBD1
clone size: .
J gene: TRBJ2-7
CDR3 protein: CASSLGDSYEQYF
CDR3 DNA: TGTGCCAGCAGCTTAGGGGACAGCTACGAGCAGTACTTC

V gene: TRBV9
D gene: TRBD2
clone size: few
J gene: TRBJ2-5
CDR3 protein: CASSGRLAGGPRPETQYF
CDR3 DNA: TGTGCCAGCAGCGGGAGACTAGCGGGAGGCCCCCGCCCAGAGACCCAGTACTTC

V gene: TRBV18
D gene: .
clone size: few
J gene: TRBJ1-4
CDR3 protein: CASSPPRGGALFF
CDR3 DNA: TGTGCCAGCTCACCACCTCGGGGAGGAGCACTGTTTTTT

V gene: TRBV5-4
D gene: TRBD2
clone size: .
J gene: TRBJ2-1
CDR3 protein: CASSLASSGRAREQFF
CDR3 DNA: TGTGCCAGCAGCTTGGCGTCTAGCGGGAGGGCCCGTGAGCAGTTCTTC

V gene: TRBV30
D gene: .
clone size: .
J gene: TRBJ1-5
CDR3 protein: CAWSGSGDQPQHF
CDR3 DNA: TGTGCCTGGAGTGGCTCAGGTGATCAGCCCCAGCATTTT

V gene: TRBV27
D gene: .
clone size: .
J gene: TRBJ2-7
CDR3 protein: CASSLKAYEQYF
CDR3 DNA: TGTGCCAGCAGTTTGAAGGCATACGAGCAGTACTTC